The 4 T cell receptor beta chains given below trace back to one sample, sequenced in a study of CD8 T cells in Susac syndrome. Reverse transcription of roughly 0.45 to 1 ug RNA was carried out with random hexamers. TCRdb recomputed calls from the immunoSEQ multiplex PCR reads with MiXCR, one row per CDR3 protein. Of about 430,000 distinct CDR3 sequences in the sample, 75% to 90% are singletons; the top ten hold approximately 0.11%. The sample comprised CD8+ T cells from PBMCs. The receptors shown here come from a human donor with multiple sclerosis.

V is TRBV30 and J is TRBJ2-3, with D possibly TRBD1 on 5 matching bases. Germline V CDR1 and CDR2: GTSNPN, SVGIG (reference sequence). The V end lost 0 bases, the J end lost 1 base, and 11 bases lay between the germline ends. This CDR3 region has 15 residues. CDR3 bases: TGTGCCTGGAGTGTACCCCTGACAGGCACAGATACGCAGTATTTT. Residues: CAWSVPLTGTDTQYF.

The chain uses TRBV27 and TRBJ2-7; 7 nucleotides match TRBD1. Trimming cost V 2 bases and J 0 bases; bases outside gene matches: 4. Germline CDR1 reads MNHEY; CDR2 reads SMNVEV (reference sequence). This CDR3 has 15 residues. The CDR3 coding sequence is TGTGCCAGCAGTTTAAAATCAGGGGGCTCCTACGAGCAGTACTTC. It is translated as CASSLKSGGSYEQYF.

The genes are TRBV9 and TRBJ2-7; 8 positions agree with TRBD2. V dropped 3 bases and J dropped 0; count of bases not matched to a gene: 8. This CDR3 has 16 amino acids. Germline CDR1 is SGDLS and CDR2 is YYNGEE. CDR3 loop: CASSALGGVSSYEQYF. The CDR3 nucleotides are TGTGCCAGCAGCGCACTCGGGGGGGTGAGCTCCTACGAGCAGTACTTC.

The chain recombines TRBV30 with TRBJ2-7, with TRBD1 as a possible D gene (5 bases). Per germline, CDR1 GTSNPN and CDR2 SVGIG (reference sequence). The CDR3 runs to 14 residues. Trimming stripped 2 bases from V and 1 base from J, with 12 bases between. The CDR3 region is CAWSSDSLSYEQYF. The DNA of the CDR3 is TGTGCCTGGAGTTCTGACAGTCTATCCTACGAGCAGTACTTC.